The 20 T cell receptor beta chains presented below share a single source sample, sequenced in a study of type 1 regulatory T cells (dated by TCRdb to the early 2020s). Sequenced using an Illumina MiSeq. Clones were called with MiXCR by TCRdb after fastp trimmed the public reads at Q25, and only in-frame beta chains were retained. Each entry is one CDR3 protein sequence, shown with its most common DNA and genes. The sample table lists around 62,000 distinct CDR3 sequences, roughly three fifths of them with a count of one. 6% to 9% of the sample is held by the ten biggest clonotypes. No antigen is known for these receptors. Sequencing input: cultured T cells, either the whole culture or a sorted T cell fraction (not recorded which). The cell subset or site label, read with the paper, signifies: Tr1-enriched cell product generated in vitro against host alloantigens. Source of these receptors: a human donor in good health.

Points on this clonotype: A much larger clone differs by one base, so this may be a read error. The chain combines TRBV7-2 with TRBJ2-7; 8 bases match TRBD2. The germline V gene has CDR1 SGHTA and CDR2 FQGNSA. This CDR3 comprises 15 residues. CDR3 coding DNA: TGTGCCAGCAGCTTAGCTGGACTAGCCCTCTACAAGCAGTACTTC. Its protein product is CASSLAGLALYKQYF.

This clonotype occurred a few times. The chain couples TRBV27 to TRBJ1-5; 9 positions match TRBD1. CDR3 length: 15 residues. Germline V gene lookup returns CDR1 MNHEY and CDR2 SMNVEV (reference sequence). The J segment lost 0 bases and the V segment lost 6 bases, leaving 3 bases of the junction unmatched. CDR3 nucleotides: TGTGCCAGCAGGACAGGGGGAGATAGCAATCAGCCCCAGCATTTT. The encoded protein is CASRTGGDSNQPQHF.

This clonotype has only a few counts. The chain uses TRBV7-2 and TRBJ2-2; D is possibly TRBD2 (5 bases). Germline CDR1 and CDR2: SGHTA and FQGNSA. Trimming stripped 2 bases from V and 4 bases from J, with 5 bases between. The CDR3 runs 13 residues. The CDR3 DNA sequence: TGTGCCAGCAGCTTACGGGGCACCGGGGAGCTGTTTTTT. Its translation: CASSLRGTGELFF.

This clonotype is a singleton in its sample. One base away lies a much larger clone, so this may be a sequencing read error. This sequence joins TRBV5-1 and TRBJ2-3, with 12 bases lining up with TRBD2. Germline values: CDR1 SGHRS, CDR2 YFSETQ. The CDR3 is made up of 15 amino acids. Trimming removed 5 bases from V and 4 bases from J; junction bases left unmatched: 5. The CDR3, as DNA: TGCGCCAGCAGTCTAGCGGGAGGGCGGGCAGATACGCAGTATTTT. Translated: CASSLAGGRADTQYF.

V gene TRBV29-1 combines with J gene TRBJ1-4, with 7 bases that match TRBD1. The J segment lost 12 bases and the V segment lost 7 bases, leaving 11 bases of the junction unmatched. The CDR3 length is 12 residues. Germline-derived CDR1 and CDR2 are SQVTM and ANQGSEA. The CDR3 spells CSARRQGVELFF. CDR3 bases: TGCAGCGCCCGGAGGCAGGGGGTAGAACTGTTTTTT.

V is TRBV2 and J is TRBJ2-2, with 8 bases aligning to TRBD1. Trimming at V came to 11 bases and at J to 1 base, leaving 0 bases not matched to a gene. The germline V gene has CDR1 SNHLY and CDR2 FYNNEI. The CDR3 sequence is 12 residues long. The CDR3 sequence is CAGQGNTGELFF. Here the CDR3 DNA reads TGTGCCGGACAGGGGAACACCGGGGAGCTGTTTTTT. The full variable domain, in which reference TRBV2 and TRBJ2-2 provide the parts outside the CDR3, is EPEVTQTPSHQVTQMGQEVILRCVPISNHLYFYWYRQILGQKVEFLVSFYNNEISEKSEIFDDQFSVERPDGSNFTLKIRSTKLEDSAMYFCAGQGNTGELFFGEGSRLTVL.

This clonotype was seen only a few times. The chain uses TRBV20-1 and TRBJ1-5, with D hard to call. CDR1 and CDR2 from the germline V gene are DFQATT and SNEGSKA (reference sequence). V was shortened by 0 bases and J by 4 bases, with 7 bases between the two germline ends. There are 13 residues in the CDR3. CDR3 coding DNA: TGCAGTGCTAGAGATCTGTGGAATCAGCCCCAGCATTTT. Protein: CSARDLWNQPQHF.

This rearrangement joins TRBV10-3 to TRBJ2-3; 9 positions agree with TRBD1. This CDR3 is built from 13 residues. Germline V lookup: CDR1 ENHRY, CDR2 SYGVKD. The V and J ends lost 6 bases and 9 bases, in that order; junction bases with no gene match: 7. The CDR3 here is CAISQQGARTQYF. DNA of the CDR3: TGTGCCATCAGCCAACAGGGGGCCCGGACGCAGTATTTT.

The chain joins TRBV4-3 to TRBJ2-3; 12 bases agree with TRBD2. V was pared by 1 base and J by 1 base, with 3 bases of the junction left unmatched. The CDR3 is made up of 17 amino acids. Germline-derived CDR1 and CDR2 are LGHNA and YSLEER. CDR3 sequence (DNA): TGCGCCAGCAGCCAAGGGGGACTAGCGGGCGGCACAGATACGCAGTATTTT. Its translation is CASSQGGLAGGTDTQYF.

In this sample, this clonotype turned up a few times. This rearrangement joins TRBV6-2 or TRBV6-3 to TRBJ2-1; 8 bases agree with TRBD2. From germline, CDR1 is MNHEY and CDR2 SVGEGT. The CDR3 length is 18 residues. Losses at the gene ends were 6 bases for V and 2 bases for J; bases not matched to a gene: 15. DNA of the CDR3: TGTGCCAGCAGACTCCTCAAAATTAGCGGGAATACCTACAATGAGCAGTTCTTC. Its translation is CASRLLKISGNTYNEQFF.

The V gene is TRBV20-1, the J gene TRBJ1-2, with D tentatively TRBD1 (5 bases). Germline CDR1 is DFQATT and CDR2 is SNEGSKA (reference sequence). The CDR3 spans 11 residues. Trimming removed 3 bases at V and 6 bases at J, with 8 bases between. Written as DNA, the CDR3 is TGCAGTGCTAGTGGGGGGGATGGCTACACCTTC. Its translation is CSASGGDGYTF.

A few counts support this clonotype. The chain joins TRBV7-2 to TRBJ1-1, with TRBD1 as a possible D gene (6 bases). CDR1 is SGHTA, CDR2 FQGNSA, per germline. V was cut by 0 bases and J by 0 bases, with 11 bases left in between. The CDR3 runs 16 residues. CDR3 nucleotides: TGTGCCAGCAGCTTAGCGCGAAGGGGGTTGAACACTGAAGCTTTCTTT. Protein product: CASSLARRGLNTEAFF.

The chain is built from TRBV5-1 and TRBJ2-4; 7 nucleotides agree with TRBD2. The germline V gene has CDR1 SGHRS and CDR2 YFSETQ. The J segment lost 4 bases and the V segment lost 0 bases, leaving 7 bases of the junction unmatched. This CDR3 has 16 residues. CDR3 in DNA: TGCGCCAGCAGCTTGGGGATGGCAGCGGGAAAAAACATTCAGTACTTC. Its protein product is CASSLGMAAGKNIQYF.

CDR3 bases: TGCAGTGCGAAGAAAAGGGGTACAGATACGCAGTATTTT. It translates to CSAKKRGTDTQYF. The rearrangement links TRBV20-1 to TRBJ2-3; possibly TRBD1 for D (5 bases). The CDR3 length is 13 residues. Germline-derived CDR1 and CDR2 are DFQATT and SNEGSKA (reference sequence). V was pared by 6 bases and J by 3 bases, with 13 bases between.

The CDR3 spells CSAKRLAGVETQYF. In nucleotides, the CDR3 is TGCAGTGCTAAAAGACTAGCGGGAGTTGAGACCCAGTACTTC. The chain combines TRBV20-1 with TRBJ2-5; 12 bases line up with TRBD2. The CDR3 has 14 residues. With 4 bases clipped from V and 5 bases from J, the junction kept 5 bases outside the gene matches. Germline CDR1 and CDR2: DFQATT and SNEGSKA (reference sequence).

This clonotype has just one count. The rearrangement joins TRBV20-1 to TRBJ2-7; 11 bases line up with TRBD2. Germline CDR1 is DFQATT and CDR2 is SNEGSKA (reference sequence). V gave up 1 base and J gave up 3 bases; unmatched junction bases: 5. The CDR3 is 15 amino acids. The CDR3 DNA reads TGCAGTGCTAGAGCCCCCGGGACTAGCGGCTACGAGCAGTACTTC. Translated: CSARAPGTSGYEQYF.

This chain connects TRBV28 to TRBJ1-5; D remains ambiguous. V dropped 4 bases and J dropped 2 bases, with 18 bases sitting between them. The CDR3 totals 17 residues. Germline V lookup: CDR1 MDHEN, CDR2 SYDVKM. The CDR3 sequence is CASSSTGPPNGNQPQHF. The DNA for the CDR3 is TGTGCCAGCAGTTCTACCGGTCCCCCCAATGGCAATCAGCCCCAGCATTTT.

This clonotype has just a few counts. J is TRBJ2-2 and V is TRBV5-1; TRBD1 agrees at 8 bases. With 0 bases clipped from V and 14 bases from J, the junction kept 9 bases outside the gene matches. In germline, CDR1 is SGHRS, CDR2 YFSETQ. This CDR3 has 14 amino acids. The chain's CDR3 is CASSLATEGQELFF. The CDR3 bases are TGCGCCAGCAGCTTGGCCACGGAGGGACAGGAACTGTTTTTT. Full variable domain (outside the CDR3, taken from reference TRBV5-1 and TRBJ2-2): KAGVTQTPRYLIKTRGQQVTLSCSPISGHRSVSWYQQTPGQGLQFLFEYFSETQRNKGNFPGRFSGRQFSNSRSEMNVSTLELGDSALYLCASSLATEGQELFFGEGSRLTVL.

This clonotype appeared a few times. The CDR3 protein is CASSFWRRNNEQFF. The CDR3 DNA follows: TGTGCCAGCAGTTTCTGGCGGAGGAACAATGAGCAGTTCTTC. The chain carries TRBV27 and TRBJ2-1; TRBD2 is a possible D gene (5 bases). The CDR3 runs 14 residues. CDR1 and CDR2 from the germline V gene are MNHEY and SMNVEV (reference sequence). With 3 bases removed from V and 5 bases from J, the gap between germline ends came to 11 bases.

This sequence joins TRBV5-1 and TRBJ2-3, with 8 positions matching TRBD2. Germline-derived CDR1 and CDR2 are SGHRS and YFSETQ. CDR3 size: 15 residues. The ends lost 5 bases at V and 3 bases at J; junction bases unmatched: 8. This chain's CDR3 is CASSLRGLDTDTQYF. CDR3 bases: TGCGCCAGCAGTCTGCGGGGACTAGATACAGATACGCAGTATTTT.